This T cell receptor beta chain emerged from a study of shared clonotypes between healthy human individuals. Across the whole study: Researchers assigned three CD4 naive, three CD4 memory, two CD8 naive and one CD8 memory plate to each donor. Overall study results and limits: Estimated richness was generally greater in naive than memory subsets.

This clone showed up just a few times. Its specificity is not known. A junction end diverges from the germline sequence, so it may reflect a read error. Only in-frame clones appear in the TCRdb table, and some are missing; sequencing was by immunoSEQ multiplex PCR. The table has about 92,000 clones, 60% to 70% seen once; the top ten hold approximately 50%. There are 11 residues in the CDR3. V usage is TRBV5-3 and J usage is TRBJ2-7; TRBD2 is a possible D gene (6 bases). TRBV5-3 is noted as an ORF with a role that remains uncertain. Sequences were obtained from memory CD8+ T cells sorted from blood. This sample's subset: CD45RO+ cells pooled with CCR7-negative TemRA cells. This receptor was taken from a man in his thirties or forties in good health. This CDR3 reads CASSLGLGQYF. CDR3 DNA sequence: TGTGCCAGCAGCTTGGGACTGGGGCAGTACTTC.